This passage covers 25 T cell receptor beta chains from one sample sequenced in a study of early T cells in non-severe SARS-CoV-2 infection. TCRdb re-called the 5' RACE reads through MiXCR, storing one row per CDR3 protein. Of 65,000 to 90,000 distinct CDR3 sequences in the sample, 12% were seen once. The sequenced sample consisted of whole blood. Every receptor here comes from an adult who was a healthcare worker with PCR-confirmed SARS-CoV-2 infection or an uninfected control (not recorded which).

This sequence joins TRBV12-5 and TRBJ2-3, with D unclear. Trimming shortened V by 3 bases and J by 2 bases, and 12 bases separated the two germline ends. Germline V gene data show CDR1 as LGHNT and CDR2 as FRNRAP. The CDR3 consists of 15 residues. This CDR3 is CASGFGGANTDTQYF. The CDR3 DNA reads as TGTGCTAGTGGTTTCGGCGGAGCCAACACAGATACGCAGTATTTT.

This clonotype was counted a few times. This chain connects TRBV3-1 to TRBJ2-1; D is ambiguous. Germline V CDR1 and CDR2: LGHDT, YNNKEL (reference sequence). The length of the CDR3 is 14 residues. Trimming removed 6 bases from V and 8 bases from J, with 17 bases in between. The chain's CDR3 is CASRDTSGGDEQFF. The CDR3 DNA reads TGTGCCAGCAGGGATACCTCCGGCGGCGATGAGCAGTTCTTC.

This clonotype occurred many times. The rearrangement uses TRBV6-2 or TRBV6-3 and TRBJ1-5; no clear D. The CDR3 spans 13 residues. Germline CDR1 MNHEY, CDR2 SVGEGT. V lost 2 bases and J lost 3, with 5 bases in between. This CDR3 reads CASSYHHNQPQHF. CDR3 in DNA: TGTGCCAGCAGTTACCACCACAATCAGCCCCAGCATTTT.

V is TRBV20-1 and J is TRBJ1-1, with 7 nucleotides matching TRBD1. The CDR3 is 13 residues long. V lost 5 bases to trimming and J lost 5 bases; unmatched junction nucleotides: 8. Looked up from germline, CDR1 is DFQATT and CDR2 is SNEGSKA (reference sequence). CDR3 coding DNA: TGCAGTGCTTTTACAGGGGCGGGGACTGAAGCTTTCTTT. This codes for CSAFTGAGTEAFF.

CDR3 protein: CSVSRYRETEAFF. Written as DNA, the CDR3 is TGCAGCGTTTCCCGATACAGGGAAACTGAAGCTTTCTTT. This chain connects TRBV29-1 to TRBJ1-1, with a tentative D call TRBD1 (6 bases). There are 13 residues in the CDR3. Deletions cut 5 bases from V and 5 bases from J, with 15 bases between. The V gene's germline CDR1 is SQVTM and CDR2 ANQGSEA.

As for this clonotype: Possible read error: a much larger clone is one base away. The CDR3 here is CASSLVPTGEQFF. DNA of the CDR3: TGTGCCAGCAGCTTAGTCCCCACCGGGGAGCAGTTTTTT. V gene TRBV7-9 combines with J gene TRBJ2-2; a weak D match, TRBD2 (5 bases). The germline gives CDR1 SEHNR, CDR2 FQNEAQ (reference sequence). The CDR3 covers 13 residues.

A note on this clonotype: One end of the junction fails to match germline, which may point to a read error. CDR3 amino acids: CASSLAGGPNTGELFF. CDR3 nucleotides: TGTGCCAGCAGCCTAGCGGGGGGCCCGAACACCGGGGAGCTGTTTTTT. The chain joins TRBV7-2 to TRBJ2-2; 11 bases fit TRBD2. Germline-derived CDR1 and CDR2 are SGHTA and FQGNSA. CDR3 size: 16 residues.

The chain employs TRBV6-5 and TRBJ1-1; no firm D call. V lost 2 bases and J lost 6, with 10 bases in between. The CDR3 loop spans 13 amino acids. Per the germline V gene, CDR1 is MNHEY and CDR2 is SVGAGI. The chain's CDR3 is CASSYRQVAEAFF. The CDR3 DNA sequence: TGTGCCAGCAGTTACCGCCAGGTCGCTGAAGCTTTCTTT.

The rearrangement uses TRBV30 and TRBJ1-1; D not resolved. The germline CDR1 and CDR2 sequences are GTSNPN and SVGIG (reference sequence). V shed 2 bases and J shed 1 base, with 5 bases lying between them. CDR3 length: 12 amino acids. Here the CDR3 reads CAWSRQNTEAFF. CDR3 DNA sequence: TGTGCCTGGAGTCGACAGAACACTGAAGCTTTCTTT.

This clonotype was recorded many times. The J gene is TRBJ2-1, the V gene TRBV11-2; D tentatively fits TRBD1 or TRBD2 (7 bases each). Germline V gene lookup returns CDR1 SGHAT and CDR2 FQNNGV. The V gene lost 2 bases and the J gene lost 1 base, with 9 bases spanning the gap. The CDR3 is made up of 15 amino acids. CDR3 bases: TGTGCCAGCAGCTTACAGGGGGGGTCCTACAATGAGCAGTTCTTC. This translates into CASSLQGGSYNEQFF.

This clonotype has only a few counts. The J gene is TRBJ1-1, the V gene TRBV10-3; TRBD1 matches at 8 bases. This CDR3 comprises 15 residues. J was trimmed by 4 bases and V by 4 bases; bases with no gene match: 8. The germline V gene has CDR1 ENHRY and CDR2 SYGVKD. Here the CDR3 DNA reads TGTGCCATCAGTGTGGCAGGGGGCTCGGGCACTGAAGCTTTCTTT. Protein sequence: CAISVAGGSGTEAFF.

This clonotype was detected only a few times. The chain recombines TRBV7-8 with TRBJ2-2, with D possibly being TRBD1 or TRBD2 (6 bases each). CDR3 length equals 12 residues. V was clipped by 7 bases and J by 6 bases, with 9 bases between them. Germline CDR1 is SGHVS and CDR2 is FQNEAQ. The CDR3 DNA is TGTGCCAGCAAGGAGGGGGCCGGGGAGCTGTTTTTT. It is translated as CASKEGAGELFF.

Only a few counts were recorded for this clonotype. The V call is TRBV11-2, the J call TRBJ2-7; no definite D call. The CDR3 runs 12 residues. CDR1 and CDR2 from the germline V gene are SGHAT and FQNNGV. Trimming removed 5 bases from V and 12 bases from J, with 17 bases in between. The CDR3 is CASSLAGAATYF. CDR3 DNA sequence: TGTGCCAGCAGCCTCGCCGGAGCCGCGACGTACTTC.

J is TRBJ2-5 and V is TRBV19; a possible D gene is TRBD1 (5 bases). The CDR3 runs 13 residues. Germline V CDR1 and CDR2: LNHDA, SQIVND (reference sequence). The germline V and J ends were trimmed by 8 bases and 5 bases, with 15 bases remaining between them. The CDR3 DNA reads as TGTGCCAGTCGTGGGGCGCCTGGGGAGACCCAGTACTTC. Residues: CASRGAPGETQYF. Combining the CDR3 with reference TRBV19 and TRBJ2-5 gives the whole variable domain DGGITQSPKYLFRKEGQNVTLSCEQNLNHDAMYWYRQDPGQGLRLIYYSQIVNDFQKGDIAEGYSVSREKKESFPLTVTSAQKNPTAFYLCASRGAPGETQYFGPGTRLLVL.

This sequence joins TRBV30 and TRBJ2-2, with D perhaps TRBD2 (6 bases). Trimming pared 7 bases from V and 6 bases from J, leaving 12 bases between. This CDR3 has 12 residues. The germline gives CDR1 GTSNPN, CDR2 SVGIG (reference sequence). CDR3 nucleotide sequence: TGTGCCTCCCTAGGGAGGTCCGGGGAGCTGTTTTTT. Amino acid sequence: CASLGRSGELFF.

The genes are TRBV19 and TRBJ2-3; D possibly corresponds to TRBD2 (5 bases). Trimming stripped 5 bases from V and 2 bases from J, with 14 bases between. Germline V CDR1 and CDR2: LNHDA, SQIVND (reference sequence). This CDR3 spans 15 amino acids. CDR3 sequence: CASSRLSADTDTQYF. DNA of the CDR3: TGTGCCAGTAGTCGACTATCCGCGGACACAGATACGCAGTATTTT.

This chain joins TRBV9 and TRBJ2-1; D unclear. With 6 bases removed from V and 2 bases from J, the gap between germline ends came to 12 bases. The CDR3 sequence is 14 residues long. The germline V gene encodes CDR1 SGDLS and CDR2 YYNGEE. CDR3 coding DNA: TGTGCCAGCACTAAGGACCCTGCCTACAATGAGCAGTTCTTC. It translates to CASTKDPAYNEQFF. Combining the CDR3 with reference TRBV9 and TRBJ2-1 gives the whole variable domain DSGVTQTPKHLITATGQRVTLRCSPRSGDLSVYWYQQSLDQGLQFLIQYYNGEERAKGNILERFSAQQFPDLHSELNLSSLELGDSALYFCASTKDPAYNEQFFGPGTRLTVL.

This CDR3 reads CASSLRGDLDLSSYNEQFF. The CDR3 nucleotides read TGTGCCAGCAGCTTAAGGGGTGATCTAGATCTAAGCTCCTACAATGAGCAGTTCTTC. The genes are TRBV7-2 and TRBJ2-1; D is perhaps TRBD1 (5 bases). V lost 2 bases and J 0 bases, leaving 20 bases between the germline ends. The CDR3 consists of 19 residues. Germline values: CDR1 SGHTA, CDR2 FQGNSA.

The table lists this clonotype with a few counts. V is TRBV7-3 and J is TRBJ2-3, with D perhaps given as TRBD1 or TRBD2 (6 bases each). CDR3 size: 13 residues. Germline-derived CDR1 and CDR2 are SGHTA and FQGTGA. V was cut by 5 bases and J by 5 bases, with 11 bases left in between. CDR3 region: CASSPGAEDTQYF. The DNA of the CDR3 is TGTGCCAGCAGCCCGGGGGCCGAAGATACGCAGTATTTT.

In its sample, this clonotype was seen once. V and J are TRBV27 and TRBJ2-7; possible D gene TRBD2, 7 bases. The CDR3 is made up of 14 amino acids. Looked up from germline, CDR1 is MNHEY and CDR2 is SMNVEV (reference sequence). Trimming pared 1 base from V and 5 bases from J, leaving 12 bases between. The CDR3 is CASSLFRGANEQYF. In DNA, the CDR3 is TGTGCCAGCAGTTTATTTCGGGGGGCGAACGAGCAGTACTTC.

This clonotype was counted ten times or more. This rearrangement joins TRBV20-1 to TRBJ1-5; tentative D call: TRBD1 (5 bases). Germline V gene lookup returns CDR1 DFQATT and CDR2 SNEGSKA (reference sequence). The CDR3 loop spans 13 amino acids. V gave up 5 bases and J gave up 4 bases, with 12 bases separating them. The chain's CDR3 is CSAQSGGNQPQHF. The CDR3 bases are TGCAGTGCTCAATCCGGGGGGAATCAGCCCCAGCATTTT.

This clonotype was counted only a few times. This chain connects TRBV6-5 to TRBJ1-2; no clear D gene. The V gene's germline CDR1 is MNHEY and CDR2 SVGAGI. The length of the CDR3 is 11 residues. V was trimmed by 7 bases and J by 8 bases, leaving 11 bases between them. The CDR3 spells CASTAGSGYTF. As DNA, the CDR3 is TGTGCCAGCACCGCCGGATCCGGCTACACCTTC.

This clonotype was observed a few times. The genes are TRBV11-3 and TRBJ2-2; 8 bases agree with TRBD1. V trimming: 4 bases; J trimming: 2 bases; junction bases outside the gene matches: 6. The CDR3 covers 16 residues. The germline V gene encodes CDR1 SGHNT and CDR2 YENEEA. The CDR3 sequence is CASSYDRGLNTGELFF. The CDR3 DNA reads as TGTGCCAGCAGCTACGACAGGGGACTCAACACCGGGGAGCTGTTTTTT.

J is TRBJ2-1 and V is TRBV11-1, with D uncertain. The CDR3 contains 13 residues. V dropped 2 bases and J dropped 5 bases, with 7 bases sitting between them. Germline V gives CDR1 SGHAT, CDR2 FQDESV (reference sequence). CDR3 coding DNA: TGTGCCAGCAGCTTAAGCTACAACAATGAGCAGTTCTTC. Its translation is CASSLSYNNEQFF.

The table lists this clonotype with many counts. The chain carries TRBV13 and TRBJ2-7, with 7 bases that match TRBD1. The CDR3 covers 14 residues. V lost 5 bases to trimming and J lost 4 bases; unmatched junction nucleotides: 8. Germline lookup yields CDR1 PRHDT and CDR2 FYEKMQ (reference sequence). CDR3 sequence reads: CASSRDRDRYEQYF. CDR3 nucleotide sequence: TGTGCCAGCAGCCGAGACAGGGACCGGTACGAGCAGTACTTC.